This TCR beta chain came from a study of OX40 agonist ivuxolimab in advanced cancers. Notes on the research overall: Ivuxolimab, which targeted the costimulatory receptor OX40 (CD134), was an agonistic, fully human IgG2 monoclonal antibody. Intravenous ivuxolimab was administered to patients every 2 weeks at six dose levels: 0.01, 0.1, 0.3, 1.5, 3 and 10 mg/kg. Of the roughly 52 dose-escalation patients, hepatocellular carcinoma was present in approximately 20, melanoma in approximately 15, renal cell carcinoma in 9 and head and neck cancer in 9. A male proportion of around 81% and a mean age of 60 years, ranging from 23 to 79, were recorded for the dose-escalation cohort. Patients were allowed to have had prior anti-PD-1, anti-PD-L1 or anti-CTLA-4 therapy, and around two fifths of the dose-escalation patients had been treated with checkpoint inhibitors. Partial responses occurred in three dose-escalation patients: two with cutaneous melanoma and one with hepatocellular carcinoma. Peripheral TCRbeta sequencing aimed to test whether ivuxolimab altered TCR sequence diversity and caused clonal T-cell expansion. The monotherapy dose-escalation portion (N ≈ 52 patients) of the phase I ivuxolimab trial is reported in the paper. General study outcomes and caveats: Which antigens the clonally expanded peripheral T cells were specific for was not determined. At doses of 0.1 to 3.0 mg/kg, clonal expansion of both CD4+ and CD8+ T cells in blood was seen between baseline and week 6. After ivuxolimab, more expanded clones were found on average in CD8+ T cells than in CD4+ T cells. Low levels of normalized T-cell clonal expansion were also shown by some nonresponding patients. Partial responders in the 0.1-3.0 mg/kg groups had among the lowest normalized peripheral clonal expansion, especially among CD8+ T cells.

Patients with a history of autoimmune disease or receiving systemic immunosuppression were excluded from the trial. Peripheral blood for TCR sequencing was collected from all dose cohorts at baseline, on cycle 4 day 1, and on cycle 7 day 1. The samples were taken from a phase I, first-in-human, multicenter, open-label dose-escalation trial of ivuxolimab. Adults with locally advanced or metastatic melanoma, renal cell, hepatocellular, or head and neck squamous cell carcinoma were enrolled in the trial. CD4+ and CD8+ T cells were sorted separately from peripheral blood before TCR sequencing. Regarding this clone: What this receptor recognizes is not known. Per-nucleotide qualities are absent, and no much larger clonotype sits a single base away.

CDR1 and CDR2 (MGHRA, YSYEKL) derive from the germline V gene. Trimmed from V: 3 bases; trimmed from J: 7 bases; junction bases lacking a gene match: 15. Its CDR3 holds 18 amino acids, cysteine through phenylalanine. Just CDR3 DNA is preserved here, 54 bases in frame from base 1. Genomic DNA was isolated from the sorted cells so that the TCRbeta CDR3 region could be sequenced. TCRbeta CDR3 regions were sequenced using the immunoSEQ Assay. As stored in TCRdb, this immuneACCESS dataset retains in-frame rearrangements with V and J assigned. A fraction of the clones does not appear; measured against another copy, unresolved V genes explain less than half of the discrepancy, and the remainder lacks a known reason. The sample profile shows fewer than 85,000 clones; about 83% of them were found once. The ten largest clones capture 0.76% of the sample.

The TCR comes from an adult with an advanced solid tumor such as melanoma, head and neck, liver or kidney cancer. The chain employs TRBV4-1 and TRBJ2-3; TRBD2 aligns with 11 central bases. The sequencing used CD4+ or CD8+ T cells sorted from blood, collected in a trial of the OX40 agonist ivuxolimab. The nucleotide sequence is TGCGCCAGCAGCCAGAGCGGACTAGCGGGCTACCTAGGGTATACGCAGTATTTT. This yields the protein CASSQSGLAGYLGYTQYF.